These T cell receptor beta chains were read from a single sample in a study of early T cells in non-severe SARS-CoV-2 infection. TCRdb itself ran the 5' RACE reads through MiXCR, one entry per CDR3 protein. Among about 98,000 distinct CDR3 sequences listed, more than 9.5% were seen once. The source material was whole blood. The receptors come from an adult who was a healthcare worker with PCR-confirmed SARS-CoV-2 infection or an uninfected control (not recorded which). CDR3s include the opening cysteine and the closing phenylalanine or tryptophan. Fields, in order: D gene, clone size, J gene, V gene, CDR3 protein, CDR3 DNA. The D gene is left open where the match is weak. Clone sizes are given selectively: once, few, many, or a class where the clone is expanded.

TRBD2	-	TRBJ2-6	TRBV5-1	CASAAGVLSGANVLTF	TGCGCCAGCGCCGCGGGGGTACTCTCTGGGGCCAACGTCCTGACTTTC
-	few	TRBJ2-5	TRBV6-2/TRBV6-3	CASSKRQDQETQYF	TGTGCCAGCAGTAAACGACAGGACCAAGAGACCCAGTACTTC
TRBD1	many	TRBJ1-2	TRBV29-1	CSVVRIGRLGQITNYGYTF	TGCAGCGTTGTCAGGATCGGACGGTTGGGACAGATAACTAACTATGGCTACACCTTC
-	-	TRBJ2-3	TRBV3-1	CASSQNRVGTDTQYF	TGTGCCAGCAGCCAAAATAGGGTGGGCACAGATACGCAGTATTTT
TRBD1	many	TRBJ1-1	TRBV5-1	CASSVQGGTEAFF	TGCGCCAGCAGCGTACAGGGGGGGACTGAAGCTTTCTTT
-	-	TRBJ2-7	TRBV5-1	CASSQKTLGATEQYF	TGCGCCAGCAGCCAAAAAACACTGGGGGCAACCGAGCAGTACTTC
TRBD2	many	TRBJ2-2	TRBV3-1	CASSQAWTSGAGELFF	TGTGCCAGCAGCCAAGCTTGGACTAGCGGGGCCGGGGAGCTGTTTTTT
-	-	TRBJ2-7	TRBV13	CASRKGRDNEQYF	TGTGCCAGCAGGAAAGGTCGGGATAACGAGCAGTACTTC
-	many	TRBJ1-1	TRBV14	CASSRERASTEAFF	TGTGCCAGCAGCCGAGAGAGGGCGAGCACTGAAGCTTTCTTT
-	few	TRBJ1-2	TRBV11-1	CASSLERFDGYTF	TGTGCCAGCAGCTTAGAAAGGTTCGACGGCTACACCTTC
TRBD1	-	TRBJ1-5	TRBV19	CASSISWTGASNQPQHF	TGTGCCAGTAGTATTTCCTGGACAGGGGCCAGCAATCAGCCCCAGCATTTT
-	few	TRBJ1-1	TRBV10-3	CAISEPPGLGTEAFF	TGTGCCATCAGTGAGCCCCCAGGGTTGGGGACTGAAGCTTTCTTT
TRBD2	few	TRBJ2-5	TRBV10-3	CAISDQRGETQYF	TGTGCCATCAGTGACCAGCGGGGAGAGACCCAGTACTTC
-	many	TRBJ1-6	TRBV12-3/TRBV12-4	CASSYGDSPLHF	TGTGCCAGCAGTTACGGGGATTCACCCCTCCACTTT
-	-	TRBJ2-3	TRBV7-2	CASSPFTSTDTQYF	TGTGCCAGCAGCCCATTTACCTCCACAGATACGCAGTATTTT
-	-	TRBJ1-2	TRBV6-5	CASRSTLGEQIYSNYGYTF	TGTGCCAGCAGGTCAACTCTTGGGGAACAGATCTACTCTAACTATGGCTACACCTTC
TRBD2	many	TRBJ2-1	TRBV10-3	CAISESTRTSGAYYNEQFF	TGTGCCATCAGTGAGTCGACTCGTACTAGCGGGGCATATTACAATGAGCAGTTCTTC
-	few	TRBJ2-3	TRBV7-9	CASSSGWVTDTQYF	TGTGCCAGCAGCTCGGGATGGGTCACAGATACGCAGTATTTT
TRBD2	many	TRBJ2-7	TRBV7-9	CASSSLAGDPEQYF	TGTGCCAGCAGTTCACTAGCGGGAGACCCCGAGCAGTACTTC
-	few	TRBJ1-2	TRBV29-1	CSVPGRGSYGYTF	TGCAGCGTTCCCGGGAGGGGTTCCTATGGCTACACCTTC
-	-	TRBJ1-1	TRBV7-9	CASSWGGNTEAFF	TGTGCCAGCAGCTGGGGGGGCAACACTGAAGCTTTCTTT
-	many	TRBJ1-1	TRBV20-1	CSARDRVVDTEAFF	TGCAGTGCTAGAGACAGGGTAGTGGACACTGAAGCTTTCTTT
-	-	TRBJ1-6	TRBV7-6	CASSPGGRGGSPLHF	TGTGCCAGCAGCCCCGGGGGCAGGGGCGGATCACCCCTCCACTTT
TRBD1	-	TRBJ1-1	TRBV19	CASTLGTGYTEAFF	TGTGCCAGTACCCTGGGGACAGGCTACACTGAAGCTTTCTTT